This TCR beta chain was recorded in a study of cytomegalovirus exposure and HLA in healthy donors (dated by TCRdb to between 2016 and 2019). Background for the entire study: An earlier analysis of around 600 of the donors reported 276 Gb of sequence data and more than 90 million unique TCR beta sequences from 150 million to 200 million T cells. Donor age, sex, ethnicity and CMV serostatus were collected together with the repertoire data. Both class I and class II loci were covered by HLA typing, at four-digit resolution. Besides the first cohort of under 700 subjects, a separate validation cohort made up of 95 to 150 different subjects was used. All discovery cohort repertoires had been generated using a single sequencing platform. To predict cytomegalovirus infection status, the study combined high-throughput TCR immunosequencing, statistical association of individual TCRs with disease status, and machine learning. The study aimed to test whether cataloging public T cell receptors could reveal signatures of past pathogen exposure. In an earlier analysis of around 540 of the donors, high-throughput TCR beta sequencing was used to judge whether each TCR beta V gene segment behaved as functional or pseudogenic. Among the roughly 400 genotyped donors, 75% to 90% belonged to the genetic ancestry cluster associated with self-reported Caucasian donors. Roughly 300 gigabases of sequencing data and 70 million to 95 million unique TCR sequences made up an early release that covered 640 HLA-typed donors. In a later genetic analysis, genome-wide SNP genotypes for about three fifths of the 666 donors were used, and that subset was treated as a discovery cohort. The later analysis used no new phenotypic data to find candidate immune exposures, relying instead on TCR beta sequences and their occurrence across donors. Several DR-DQ haplotypes were handled as single units for association and clustering, since linkage in the cohort was strong. The study used immunosequencing to profile the T cell repertoires of more than 650 subjects and linked those repertoires to cytomegalovirus serostatus. Typing coverage differed by locus: A, B, C, DRB1 and DQB1 were typed in about 620-640 donors, DQA1 in approximately 520, DPA1 in approximately 600, and DPB1 in 450 to 480. A later analysis re-examined previously published TCR beta repertoires from more than 650 donors and added high-resolution HLA genotyping to investigate patterns of TCR occurrence. Across approximately 420 genotyped donors of the cohort, an average of roughly 250,000 unique TCR beta nucleotide sequences per donor were sequenced, and 15% to 20% of those sequences were non-productive.

The library was prepared using the immunoSEQ multiplex PCR assay. For the multiplex PCR, a mixture combining 60 forward primers for TCR Vbeta segments and 13 reverse primers for TCR Jbeta segments was used. A multiplex PCR assay on genomic DNA amplified the CDR3 region of rearranged TCR beta genes. Amplified TCR beta libraries were sequenced as 87-base-pair reads on the Illumina HiSeq System. The authors' analysis ran thus. Across the 666 repertoires, a later analysis counted roughly 77 million unique TCR beta chains, 8.5 million to 12 million of which were shared by at least two donors. Raw reads were error-corrected and collapsed into unique sequences by a nearest-neighbor algorithm in which closely related sequences were merged to remove PCR and sequencing errors. CDR3 sequences were aligned to IMGT reference sequences to assign V, D and J gene segments. For a sequence to be retained, a match of at least six nucleotides to both a V gene segment and a J gene segment was required. A rearrangement was called productive if the CDR3 had no stop codons and remained in frame with V and J, and every other rearrangement was called non-productive. Following IMGT convention, CDR3 was defined as the stretch from the second conserved V-encoded cysteine to the conserved J-encoded phenylalanine. The earlier analysis of some 600 of the donors excluded sequences that lacked an unambiguous match to a single V gene segment. An earlier analysis of 587 of the donors called V segments functional above 56.7% productive rearrangements and segregating when the between-donor standard deviation exceeded 5%. A statistical classification framework was built for diagnosing cytomegalovirus status from the catalog of TCR beta chain sequences. V and J gene assignment, in a later analysis, came from comparing TCR nucleotide sequences with IMGT/GENE-DB human TR gene sequences. In a later analysis, CDR3 sequences and most-parsimonious VDJ recombination scenarios were assigned using the TCRdist pipeline. In a later analysis, each TCR beta chain was defined by its CDR3 amino acid sequence together with its V-gene family, and reads without a unique V-gene family were excluded. As a way to deal with suspected cross-contamination and a sequencing artifact, a later analysis dropped approximately 590 nucleotide sequences that were highly shared and had low generation probability. For each public chain, a later analysis derived a clonal expansion index from normalized ranks of inferred template counts within each repertoire. A later analysis computed generation probabilities with a VDJ recombination model fitted to out-of-frame rearrangements, and checked the results against IGoR. Hypergeometric tests were used in a later analysis to score TCR-TCR, TCR-HLA and TCR-CMV co-occurrence, with a repertoire-size bias correction applied to the TCR pairs. In a later analysis, false discovery rates were estimated by permuting HLA or CMV assignments 20 times. A later analysis grouped co-occurring TCRs with DBSCAN, adding TCRdist sequence similarity when clustering within HLA-allele-positive subsets. Co-occurrence clustering excluded repertoires with fewer than 30,000 or more than 120,000 public chains, plus five with anomalous nucleotide sharing. In its TCRdb copy, this immuneACCESS table keeps in-frame sequences only and misses some clones. Where compared with another copy, unresolved V genes explain less than half of these, and the others have no known cause. V, J and clone size derive from that table, while D and trimming were established from the DNA sequence. Within this sample are some 67,000 clones, with around 80% of them counted one time only. 9% to 10% of the sample belongs to the ten largest clones.

The cohort was made up of 666 healthy bone marrow donors. At the time of sampling, all cohort members were nominally healthy, though unrecorded immune exposures were likely present. The donor tested CMV seronegative and was one of the 352 seronegative cohort members. A peripheral blood sample was collected from each donor, and TCR beta sequencing was performed on peripheral blood mononuclear cells. Genomic DNA was extracted from the blood cell samples with the Qiagen DNeasy Blood Extraction Kit. Overall study results and their limits: A few of the identified cytomegalovirus-associated TCR beta chains were confirmed in vitro to be specific for cytomegalovirus antigens. Specific HLA alleles were associated with over 15,000 TCR beta sequences at a false discovery rate of 0.05 in a later analysis. Correlated functional status among segregating V segments might be attributable to linkage disequilibrium, but an unknown experimental factor could not be ruled out. Sequencing depth was assumed to be roughly uniform across donors in the presence/absence analyses, though that assumption may not hold. An association between a missense DCLRE1C variant and V-gene and J-gene trimming of TCR beta chains was found in a later genetic analysis and replicated in an independent cohort. The study gave a list of 150 to 200 TCR beta chains associated with cytomegalovirus. According to a later analysis, TCR association rates differed among HLA loci, with DRB1 alleles showing the most associated TCRs and HLA-C alleles showing the fewest. Some 15 rarely observed V segments, including chromosome 9 orphons, were excluded from the earlier analysis of a few hundred of the donors because counts were too low. When HLA alleles, especially DR and DQ, strongly co-occurred, attributing TCR associations to individual alleles was difficult. A cluster of highly shared sequence variants was judged likely to represent a technical artifact of the sequencing pipeline. In an earlier analysis of around 600 of the donors, most TCR beta V segments were observed in productive rearrangements about 87% or about 30% of the time, broadly matching IMGT annotations. In both the original and validation cohorts, the classifier was reported to diagnose cytomegalovirus status with high specificity and sensitivity. In a later genetic analysis, fewer N-insertions in productive TCRs were reported among donors in an Asian-associated ancestry cluster than the roughly 700-donor mean. Some IMGT-functional V segments, including TRBV6-2 and TRBV6-3, could not be told apart with the 87-base-pair reads, so those segments were excluded. In a later analysis, HLA-associated TCR beta chains showed more clonal expansion and lower generation probabilities than non-associated chains that were equally common. For the cohort, immune exposure information was limited to CMV serostatus. This cohort had only TCR beta chains sequenced, and the lack of alpha or paired-chain data limited which features could be detected. A later analysis found that most CMV-associated TCR beta chains appeared HLA-restricted, with HLA associations seemingly driven largely by CMV exposure. The authors suggested that the approach could potentially be extended to other disease states and immunological phenotypes. Across donors, most TCR sequences were observed very rarely, whereas some public TCRs were present in many individuals. Because HLA typing was missing for some donors at each locus, association tests included only the typed subset. According to a later analysis, parvovirus B19, influenza, CMV and Epstein-Barr virus appeared linked to several top co-occurrence clusters. A further reported finding was that TCR beta sequences accurately predicted the HLA-A and HLA-B alleles for most subjects in the first cohort.

With regard to this clone: Its antigen specificity is not known. No base quality information exists; no much larger clone differs at one position.

According to the germline V gene (reference sequence), CDR1 reads SEHNR and CDR2 reads FQNEAQ. Ends trimmed: V by 5 bases, J by 7 bases; bases unmatched to a gene: 18. The CDR3 measures 18 amino acids from cysteine to phenylalanine. This entry keeps only the CDR3 DNA: 54 bases, framed from base 1. Source material: PBMCs. The sequence came from a man in his forties in good health and CMV-seronegative. This sequence uses TRBV7-9 and TRBJ2-4; a stretch of 9 junction bases matches TRBD2. The CDR3 corresponds to CASSHSPGREGLGNIQYF. The DNA reads TGTGCCAGCAGCCATTCTCCCGGGCGGGAGGGCCTGGGGAACATTCAGTACTTC.